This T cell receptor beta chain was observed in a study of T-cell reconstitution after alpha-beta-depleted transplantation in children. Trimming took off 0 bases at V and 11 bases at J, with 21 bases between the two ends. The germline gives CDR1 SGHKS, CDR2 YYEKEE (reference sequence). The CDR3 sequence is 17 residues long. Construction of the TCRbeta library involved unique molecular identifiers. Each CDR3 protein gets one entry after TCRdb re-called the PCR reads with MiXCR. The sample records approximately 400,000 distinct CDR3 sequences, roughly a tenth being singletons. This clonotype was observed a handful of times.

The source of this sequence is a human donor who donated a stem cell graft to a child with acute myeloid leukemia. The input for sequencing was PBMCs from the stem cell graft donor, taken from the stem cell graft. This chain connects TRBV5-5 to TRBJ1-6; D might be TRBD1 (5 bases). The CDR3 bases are TGTGCCAGCAGCTTGGCCCCCGGGGCCAGTCCGAGGACACCCCTCCACTTT. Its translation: CASSLAPGASPRTPLHF.